This record covers a single T cell receptor beta chain. The sample belongs to a study of Ad26.COV2.S vaccination and SARS-CoV-2 variants. The overall study: The authors gave Ad26.COV2.S intramuscularly, either once or twice 56 days apart.

This table comes from immunoSEQ multiplex PCR, and its TCRdb copy is limited to in-frame clones, with some not included. The sample holds under 600,000 clones, about 88% seen once. Treatment noted: some 19 received Ad26.COV2.S at low or high dose, single or two shots; about 5 received placebo; per-sample allocation not given. It was on day 63 after the first vaccine or placebo injection that samples were taken. Vaccine was an Ad26 vector expressing Wuhan-strain SARS-CoV-2 spike. There are 16 residues in the CDR3. V gave up 3 bases and J gave up 4 bases, with 18 bases separating them. In germline, CDR1 is WSHSY, CDR2 SAAADI.

The TCR sequence derives from a person between 18 and 65 years old who received the Ad26.COV2.S COVID-19 vaccine or a placebo. V and J are TRBV10-2 and TRBJ1-2; no clear D gene. This sample comprised peripheral blood, obtained in a trial of Ad26.COV2.S vaccine versus placebo. CDR3 DNA: TGCGCCAGCAGTGAAAGTCGCGTCCCCAGCAGCTATGGCTACACCTTC. It codes for CASSESRVPSSYGYTF.